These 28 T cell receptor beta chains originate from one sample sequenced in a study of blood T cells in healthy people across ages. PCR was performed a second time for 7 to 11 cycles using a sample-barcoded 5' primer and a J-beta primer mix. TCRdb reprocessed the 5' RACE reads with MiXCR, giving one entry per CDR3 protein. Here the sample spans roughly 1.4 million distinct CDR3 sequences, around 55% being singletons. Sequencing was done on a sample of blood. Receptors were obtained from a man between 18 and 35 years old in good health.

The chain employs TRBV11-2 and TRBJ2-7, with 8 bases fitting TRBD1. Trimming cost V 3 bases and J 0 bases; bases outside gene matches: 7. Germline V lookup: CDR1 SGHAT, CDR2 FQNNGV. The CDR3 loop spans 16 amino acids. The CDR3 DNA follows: TGTGCCAGCAGCTTTTTCGGACAGGGTGGCTCCTACGAGCAGTACTTC. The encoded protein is CASSFFGQGGSYEQYF.

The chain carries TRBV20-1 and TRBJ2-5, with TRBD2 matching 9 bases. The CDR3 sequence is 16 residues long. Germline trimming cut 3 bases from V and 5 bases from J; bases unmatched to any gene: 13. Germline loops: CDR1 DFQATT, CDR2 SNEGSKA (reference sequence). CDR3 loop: CSARVFSAGGKETQYF. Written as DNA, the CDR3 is TGCAGTGCTAGGGTTTTCTCGGCGGGAGGGAAGGAGACCCAGTACTTC.

The chain's CDR3 is CASSSRQGNYNEQFF. The CDR3 coding sequence is TGCGCCAGCAGCTCCAGACAGGGGAATTACAATGAGCAGTTCTTC. This rearrangement joins TRBV4-1 to TRBJ2-1; 8 bases map to TRBD1. Germline V lookup: CDR1 MGHRA, CDR2 YSYEKL. J was trimmed by 4 bases and V by 5 bases; bases with no gene match: 7. The CDR3 consists of 15 residues.

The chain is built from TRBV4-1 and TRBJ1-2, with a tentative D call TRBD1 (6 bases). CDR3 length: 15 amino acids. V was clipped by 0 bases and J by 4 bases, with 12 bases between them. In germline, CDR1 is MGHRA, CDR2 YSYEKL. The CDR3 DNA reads TGCGCCAGCAGCCAAGAGGGGGCGCCGGGCTATGGCTACACCTTC. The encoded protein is CASSQEGAPGYGYTF.

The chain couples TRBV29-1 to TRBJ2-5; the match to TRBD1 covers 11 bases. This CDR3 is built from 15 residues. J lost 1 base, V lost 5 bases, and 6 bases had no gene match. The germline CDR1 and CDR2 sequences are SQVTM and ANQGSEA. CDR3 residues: CSVSSGQGAQETQYF. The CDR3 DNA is TGCAGCGTTTCTAGTGGACAGGGGGCCCAAGAGACCCAGTACTTC.

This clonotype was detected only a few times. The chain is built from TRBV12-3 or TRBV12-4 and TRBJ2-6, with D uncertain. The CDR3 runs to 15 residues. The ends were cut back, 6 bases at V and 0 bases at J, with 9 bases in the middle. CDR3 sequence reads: CASSYQFSGANVLTF. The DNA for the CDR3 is TGTGCCAGCAGCTACCAATTCTCTGGGGCCAACGTCCTGACTTTC.

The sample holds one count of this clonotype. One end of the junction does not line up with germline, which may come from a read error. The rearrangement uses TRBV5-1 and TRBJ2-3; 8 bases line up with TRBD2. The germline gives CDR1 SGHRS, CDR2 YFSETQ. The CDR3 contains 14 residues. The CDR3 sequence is CASMTSVSTGTQYF. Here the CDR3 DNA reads TGCGCCAGCATGACTAGCGTAAGCACAGGTACGCAGTATTTT.

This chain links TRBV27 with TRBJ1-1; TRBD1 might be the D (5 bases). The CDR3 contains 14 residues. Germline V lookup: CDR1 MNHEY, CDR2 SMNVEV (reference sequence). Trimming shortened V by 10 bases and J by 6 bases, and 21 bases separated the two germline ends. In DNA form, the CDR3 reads TGTGCCACTAAGACGGGGGTTTTTTATGCTGAAGCTTTCTTT. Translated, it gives CATKTGVFYAEAFF.

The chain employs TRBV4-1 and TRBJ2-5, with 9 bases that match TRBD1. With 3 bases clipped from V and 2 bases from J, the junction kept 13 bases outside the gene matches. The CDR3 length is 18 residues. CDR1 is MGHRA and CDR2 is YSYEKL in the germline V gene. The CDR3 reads CASSHPEGGQGIQETQYF. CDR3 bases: TGCGCCAGCAGCCACCCCGAGGGGGGACAGGGCATACAAGAGACCCAGTACTTC.

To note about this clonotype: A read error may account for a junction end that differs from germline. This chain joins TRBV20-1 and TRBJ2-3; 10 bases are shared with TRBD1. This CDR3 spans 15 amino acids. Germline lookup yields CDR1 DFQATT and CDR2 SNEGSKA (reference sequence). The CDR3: CSHRRRDRGTDTQYF. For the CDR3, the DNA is TGCAGCCACCGCCGCCGGGACAGGGGCACAGATACACAGTATTTT.

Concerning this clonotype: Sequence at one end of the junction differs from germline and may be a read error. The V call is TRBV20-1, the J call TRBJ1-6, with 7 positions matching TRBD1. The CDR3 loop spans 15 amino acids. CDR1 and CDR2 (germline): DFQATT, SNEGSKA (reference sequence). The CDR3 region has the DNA TGCAGTGCTAGGATGACAGGGTCCTATAATTCATCCCTCCACTTT. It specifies CSARMTGSYNSSLHF.

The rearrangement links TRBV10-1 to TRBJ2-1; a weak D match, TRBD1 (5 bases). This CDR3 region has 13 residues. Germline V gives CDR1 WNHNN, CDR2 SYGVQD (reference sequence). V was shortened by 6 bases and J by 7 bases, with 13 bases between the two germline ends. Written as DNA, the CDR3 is TGCGCCAGCAGGGAGACAGAAGCAAATGAGCAGTTCTTC. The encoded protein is CASRETEANEQFF.

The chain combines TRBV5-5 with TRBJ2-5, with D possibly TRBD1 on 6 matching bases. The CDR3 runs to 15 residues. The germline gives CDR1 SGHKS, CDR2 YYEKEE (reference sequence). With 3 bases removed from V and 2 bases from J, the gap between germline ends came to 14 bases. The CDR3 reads CASSSKGQPQETQYF. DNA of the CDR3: TGTGCCAGCAGCTCCAAAGGACAGCCGCAAGAGACCCAGTACTTC.

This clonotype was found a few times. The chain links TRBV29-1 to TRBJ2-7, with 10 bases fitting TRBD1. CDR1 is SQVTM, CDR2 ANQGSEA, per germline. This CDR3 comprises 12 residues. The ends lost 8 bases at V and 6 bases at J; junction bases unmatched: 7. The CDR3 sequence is CSTGQGLGEQYF. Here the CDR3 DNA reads TGCAGCACGGGACAGGGGCTCGGCGAGCAGTACTTC.

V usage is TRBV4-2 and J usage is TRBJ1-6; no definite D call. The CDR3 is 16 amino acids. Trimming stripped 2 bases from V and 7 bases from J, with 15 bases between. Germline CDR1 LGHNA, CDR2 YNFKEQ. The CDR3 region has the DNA TGTGCCAGCAGCCAACCCCCCGGGCGGCAGAATTCACCCCTCCACTTT. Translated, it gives CASSQPPGRQNSPLHF.

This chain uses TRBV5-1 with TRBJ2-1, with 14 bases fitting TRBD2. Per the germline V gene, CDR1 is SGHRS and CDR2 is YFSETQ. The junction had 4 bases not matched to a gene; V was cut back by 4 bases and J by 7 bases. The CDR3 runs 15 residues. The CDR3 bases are TGCGCCAGCAGCCTACGACTAGCGGGAGGGAATGAGCAGTTCTTC. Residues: CASSLRLAGGNEQFF. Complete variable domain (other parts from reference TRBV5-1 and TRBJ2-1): KAGVTQTPRYLIKTRGQQVTLSCSPISGHRSVSWYQQTPGQGLQFLFEYFSETQRNKGNFPGRFSGRQFSNSRSEMNVSTLELGDSALYLCASSLRLAGGNEQFFGPGTRLTVL.

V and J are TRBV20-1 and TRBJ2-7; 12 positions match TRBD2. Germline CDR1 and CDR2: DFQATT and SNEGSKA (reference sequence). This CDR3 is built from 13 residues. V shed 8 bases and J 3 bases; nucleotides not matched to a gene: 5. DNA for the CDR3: TGCAGTTCCCGACTAGCGGGGGTCTACGAGCAGTACTTC. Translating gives CSSRLAGVYEQYF.

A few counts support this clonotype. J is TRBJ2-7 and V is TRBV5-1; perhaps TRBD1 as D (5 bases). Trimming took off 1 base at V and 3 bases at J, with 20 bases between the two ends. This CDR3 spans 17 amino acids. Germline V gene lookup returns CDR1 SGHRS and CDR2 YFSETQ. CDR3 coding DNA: TGCGCCAGCAGCTTGTCCCTGGGGCCGCAGAACTACTACGAGCAGTACTTC. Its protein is CASSLSLGPQNYYEQYF.

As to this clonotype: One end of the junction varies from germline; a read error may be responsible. The CDR3 reads CATSGDLSGAGASYEQYF. Written as DNA, the CDR3 is TGTGCCACCAGCGGAGACCTATCTGGAGCGGGGGCCTCCTACGAGCAGTACTTC. J is TRBJ2-7 and V is TRBV15; 8 bases agree with TRBD2. The germline V gene encodes CDR1 LNHNV and CDR2 YYDKDF (reference sequence). This CDR3 comprises 18 residues. The full variable domain, in which reference TRBV15 and TRBJ2-7 provide the parts outside the CDR3, is DAMVIQNPRYQVTQFGKPVTLSCSQTLNHNVMYWYQQKSSQAPKLLFHYYDKDFNNEADTPDNFQSRRPNTSFCFLDIRSPGLGDTAMYLCATSGDLSGAGASYEQYFGPGTRLTVT.

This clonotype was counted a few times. CDR3 bases: TGCAGTGCTAGGATTAGGACCACAGATACGCAGTATTTT. This translates into CSARIRTTDTQYF. The chain joins TRBV20-1 to TRBJ2-3; D uncertain. The V gene lost 3 bases and the J gene lost 2 bases, with 9 bases spanning the gap. The CDR3 runs 13 residues. Germline V lookup: CDR1 DFQATT, CDR2 SNEGSKA (reference sequence).

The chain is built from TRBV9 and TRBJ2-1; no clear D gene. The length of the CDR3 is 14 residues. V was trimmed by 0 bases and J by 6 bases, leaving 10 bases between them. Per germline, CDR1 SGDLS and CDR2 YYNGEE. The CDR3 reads CASSVVDHRNEQFF. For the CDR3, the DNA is TGTGCCAGCAGCGTAGTAGACCACCGCAATGAGCAGTTCTTC.

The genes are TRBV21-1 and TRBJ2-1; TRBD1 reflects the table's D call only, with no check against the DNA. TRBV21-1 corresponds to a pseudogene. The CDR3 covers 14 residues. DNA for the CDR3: TGTGCCAGCAGCAAAGGGACAGGTGGGAATGAGCAGTTCTTC. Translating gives CASSKGTGGNEQFF.

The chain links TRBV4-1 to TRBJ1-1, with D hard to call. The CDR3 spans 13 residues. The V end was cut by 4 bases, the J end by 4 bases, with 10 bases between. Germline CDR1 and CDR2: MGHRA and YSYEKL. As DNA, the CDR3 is TGCGCCAGCAGCCCCCCATCGGTCACTGAAGCTTTCTTT. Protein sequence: CASSPPSVTEAFF.

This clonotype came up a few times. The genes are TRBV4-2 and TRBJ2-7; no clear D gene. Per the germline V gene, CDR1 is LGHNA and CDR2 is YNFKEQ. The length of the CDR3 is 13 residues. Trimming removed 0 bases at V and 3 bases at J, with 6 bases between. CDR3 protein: CASSQESNYEQYF. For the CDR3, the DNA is TGTGCCAGCAGCCAAGAGAGTAACTACGAGCAGTACTTC.

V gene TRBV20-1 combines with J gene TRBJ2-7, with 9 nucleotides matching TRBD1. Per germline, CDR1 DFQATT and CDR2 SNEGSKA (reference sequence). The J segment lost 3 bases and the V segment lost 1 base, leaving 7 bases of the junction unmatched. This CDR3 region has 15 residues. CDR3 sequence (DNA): TGCAGTGCTAGAGGATGGACAGGGGATGGCTACGAGCAGTACTTC. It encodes CSARGWTGDGYEQYF.

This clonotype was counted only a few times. CDR3 sequence (DNA): TGCAGCACTCTAGGACTAGCGGGAGACACCGGGGAGCTGTTTTTT. Protein sequence: CSTLGLAGDTGELFF. The rearrangement uses TRBV29-1 and TRBJ2-2, with TRBD2 matching over 13 bases. After removal of 8 bases from V and 3 bases from J, the junction contained 6 bases not matched to a gene. Germline assignment: CDR1 SQVTM and CDR2 ANQGSEA. The CDR3 covers 15 residues.

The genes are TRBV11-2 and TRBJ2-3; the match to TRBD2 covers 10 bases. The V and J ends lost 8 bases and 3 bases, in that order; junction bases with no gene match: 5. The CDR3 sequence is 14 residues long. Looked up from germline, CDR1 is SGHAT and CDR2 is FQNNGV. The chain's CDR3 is CASAAGGPTDTQYF. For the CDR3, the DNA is TGTGCCAGCGCAGCGGGGGGGCCTACAGATACGCAGTATTTT.

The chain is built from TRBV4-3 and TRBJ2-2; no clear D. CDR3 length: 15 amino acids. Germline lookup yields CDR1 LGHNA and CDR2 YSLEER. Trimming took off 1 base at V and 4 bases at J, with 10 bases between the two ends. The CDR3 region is CASSQGITVTGELFF. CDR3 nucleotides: TGCGCCAGCAGCCAAGGTATTACGGTCACCGGGGAGCTGTTTTTT.